Each of the 32 T cell receptor beta chains below was sequenced from the same sample in a study of blood T cell repertoires in COVID-19 (dated by TCRdb to about 2020). To prepare the library, the immunoSEQ multiplex PCR assay was applied. TCRdb retrieved this table from immuneACCESS and kept in-frame rearrangements only. Not all clones are present; in checked studies, unresolved V genes account for under half, and no reason is known for the remainder. The sample table shows some 75,000 clones, and around 89% are seen once. Of the sample, about 0.56% falls within the top ten clones. The specimen sequenced was peripheral blood. The receptors come from a man in his 60s with acute or convalescent COVID-19.

V is TRBV7-9 and J is TRBJ1-6, with 8 nucleotides matching TRBD1. Germline V gene lookup returns CDR1 SEHNR and CDR2 FQNEAQ (reference sequence). Trimming cost V 5 bases and J 3 bases; bases outside gene matches: 6. The CDR3 spans 16 residues. The CDR3 spells CASSHDRGGYNSPLHF. CDR3 sequence (DNA): TGTGCCAGCAGCCACGACAGGGGAGGCTATAATTCACCCCTCCACTTT. The complete variable domain, with remaining parts taken from reference TRBV7-9 and TRBJ1-6, reads DTGVSQNPRHKITKRGQNVTFRCDPISEHNRLYWYRQTLGQGPEFLTYFQNEAQLEKSRLLSDRFSAERPKGSFSTLEIQRTEQGDSAMYLCASSHDRGGYNSPLHFGNGTRLTVT.

The chain is built from TRBV27 and TRBJ2-1; possibly TRBD1 for D (5 bases). With 0 bases removed from V and 7 bases from J, the gap between germline ends came to 16 bases. The CDR3 runs to 16 residues. CDR1 and CDR2 (germline): MNHEY, SMNVEV (reference sequence). The CDR3 DNA reads TGTGCCAGCAGTTTATCGGTTCAAAGAAGGGGAAATGAGCAGTTCTTC. It encodes CASSLSVQRRGNEQFF.

This chain uses TRBV2 with TRBJ1-1; the D gene is possibly TRBD1 (6 bases). V lost 8 bases and J lost 7, with 20 bases in between. This CDR3 spans 14 amino acids. Germline CDR1 SNHLY, CDR2 FYNNEI. The DNA for the CDR3 is TGTGCCAGCCTGGGAAGGGGGGGAGGGAATGAAGCTTTCTTT. This sequence encodes CASLGRGGGNEAFF.

CDR3: CSVRRGAYEQYF. DNA of the CDR3: TGCAGCGTGCGGCGGGGGGCCTACGAGCAGTACTTC. The chain carries TRBV29-1 and TRBJ2-7, with 8 bases that match TRBD2. The V segment lost 6 bases and the J segment 2 bases; nucleotides outside the gene matches: 3. Germline V CDR1 and CDR2: SQVTM, ANQGSEA. The CDR3 extends over 12 amino acids.

The chain uses TRBV20-1 and TRBJ1-5; D is undetermined. The CDR3 has 16 residues. Germline CDR1 is DFQATT and CDR2 is SNEGSKA (reference sequence). V was pared by 3 bases and J by 0 bases, with 15 bases between. The CDR3 spells CSASLLRGLSNQPQHF. The DNA for the CDR3 is TGCAGTGCTAGTCTGTTACGAGGGCTTAGCAATCAGCCCCAGCATTTT.

J is TRBJ2-1 and V is TRBV7-3, with 7 bases lining up with TRBD1. V lost 3 bases, J lost 6 bases, and 11 bases stayed unmatched. The V gene's germline CDR1 is SGHTA and CDR2 FQGTGA. The CDR3 spans 16 residues. CDR3 protein: CASSFGTPNRGNEQFF. CDR3 bases: TGTGCCAGCAGCTTTGGGACCCCAAACAGGGGCAATGAGCAGTTCTTC.

The rearrangement links TRBV7-9 to TRBJ2-7, with 7 bases matching TRBD2. The CDR3 length is 14 residues. Per the germline V gene, CDR1 is SEHNR and CDR2 is FQNEAQ (reference sequence). Germline trimming cut 1 base from V and 0 bases from J; bases unmatched to any gene: 0. The CDR3 DNA follows: TGTGCCAGCAGCTTAGGGGACTACTCCTACGAGCAGTACTTC. It codes for CASSLGDYSYEQYF.

This clone was detected only once. The genes are TRBV30 and TRBJ1-1; possibly TRBD1 for D (5 bases). The length of the CDR3 is 13 residues. The V and J ends lost 3 bases and 0 bases respectively, with 8 bases between them. The germline V gene encodes CDR1 GTSNPN and CDR2 SVGIG (reference sequence). The DNA of the CDR3 is TGTGCCTGGAGCACAGGTCTGAACACTGAAGCTTTCTTT. Translated, it gives CAWSTGLNTEAFF.

The chain is built from TRBV5-1 and TRBJ1-3; perhaps TRBD1 as D (5 bases). V was shortened by 0 bases and J by 1 base, with 5 bases between the two germline ends. The length of the CDR3 is 14 residues. Germline V gene data show CDR1 as SGHRS and CDR2 as YFSETQ. The CDR3 DNA is TGCGCCAGCAGCTTGGAGGGGTCTGGAAACACCATATATTTT. Translating gives CASSLEGSGNTIYF.

The chain combines TRBV23-1 with TRBJ2-7; 7 positions agree with TRBD2. TRBV23-1 is treated as an ORF (open reading frame) with a function not yet certain. The CDR3 is 15 amino acids. The junction had 8 bases not matched to a gene; V was cut back by 3 bases and J by 3 bases. The CDR3 protein is CASSHAEGRVYEQYF. DNA for the CDR3: TGCGCCAGCAGTCATGCGGAGGGGAGGGTCTACGAGCAGTACTTC.

The CDR3 is CASSLEEGQGVGQPQHF. CDR3 nucleotides: TGTGCCAGCAGCTTAGAGGAGGGACAGGGGGTCGGTCAGCCCCAGCATTTT. The chain is built from TRBV11-2 and TRBJ1-5; TRBD1 matches at 11 bases. V shed 0 bases, J shed 6 bases, and the junction held 7 bases outside the gene matches. Germline V gene lookup returns CDR1 SGHAT and CDR2 FQNNGV. The CDR3 spans 17 residues.

This chain connects TRBV11-3 to TRBJ2-6, with TRBD1 identical over 8 bases. The V and J ends lost 4 bases and 2 bases, in that order; junction bases with no gene match: 7. The germline CDR1 and CDR2 sequences are SGHNT and YENEEA. The CDR3 runs to 17 residues. CDR3 protein: CASSSRQGATGANVLTF. The DNA for the CDR3 is TGTGCCAGCAGCTCCCGGCAGGGGGCCACTGGGGCCAACGTCCTGACTTTC.

V is TRBV10-1 and J is TRBJ2-7, with TRBD1 matching over 7 bases. Trimming removed 4 bases from V and 5 bases from J; junction bases left unmatched: 5. The CDR3 is made up of 13 amino acids. The germline V gene has CDR1 WNHNN and CDR2 SYGVQD (reference sequence). CDR3 region: CASSATGIHEQYF. Written as DNA, the CDR3 is TGCGCCAGCAGTGCGACAGGGATTCACGAGCAGTACTTC.

This chain uses TRBV19 with TRBJ2-7; perhaps TRBD2 as D (5 bases). The germline V and J ends were trimmed by 4 bases and 2 bases, with 18 bases remaining between them. This CDR3 has 16 residues. CDR1 is LNHDA and CDR2 is SQIVND in the germline V gene (reference sequence). CDR3 residues: CASSRAVTGIPYEQYF. The CDR3 DNA reads TGTGCCAGTAGTAGGGCCGTGACGGGGATCCCCTACGAGCAGTACTTC.

This chain links TRBV6-5 with TRBJ2-1; the match to TRBD1 covers 10 bases. Germline V lookup: CDR1 MNHEY, CDR2 SVGAGI. The CDR3 loop spans 15 amino acids. Unmatched junction bases numbered 7, after V lost 5 bases and J lost 6 bases. CDR3 coding DNA: TGTGCCAGCAGTAACCACCGGGACAGGGGCAATGAGCAGTTCTTC. This encodes CASSNHRDRGNEQFF.

In this sample, this clone turned up a few times. The chain combines TRBV29-1 with TRBJ1-2, with D possibly TRBD1 on 6 matching bases. The germline V gene has CDR1 SQVTM and CDR2 ANQGSEA. The CDR3 covers 13 residues. Deletions cut 5 bases from V and 6 bases from J, with 16 bases between. CDR3 sequence (DNA): TGCAGCGTTCTTTCAGGGGCGCAGGATGGCTACACCTTC. Its translation is CSVLSGAQDGYTF.

The CDR3 coding sequence is TGTGCCAGCAGTTTAGTGGGGGGGGTAGCCTCTGGAAACACCATATATTTT. Protein: CASSLVGGVASGNTIYF. The rearrangement links TRBV28 to TRBJ1-3; D is possibly TRBD1 (5 bases). Germline values: CDR1 MDHEN, CDR2 SYDVKM. The CDR3 has 17 residues. Trimming shortened V by 2 bases and J by 0 bases, and 14 bases separated the two germline ends.

The V gene is TRBV5-4, the J gene TRBJ2-7; TRBD1 agrees at 7 bases. J was trimmed by 1 base and V by 5 bases; bases with no gene match: 3. The CDR3 runs to 13 residues. Per the germline V gene, CDR1 is SGHNT and CDR2 is YYREEE (reference sequence). The DNA of the CDR3 is TGTGCCAGCAGACCGGACAGGTCCTACGAGCAGTACTTC. Its protein product is CASRPDRSYEQYF.

The V gene is TRBV7-3, the J gene TRBJ1-1, with 8 bases identical to TRBD1. This CDR3 comprises 14 residues. Trimming at V came to 2 bases and at J to 5 bases, leaving 4 bases not matched to a gene. Germline CDR1 is SGHTA and CDR2 is FQGTGA. The CDR3 here is CASSLQGAQTEAFF. The CDR3 DNA is TGTGCCAGCAGCTTACAGGGGGCGCAGACTGAAGCTTTCTTT.

This chain connects TRBV5-1 to TRBJ2-1, with TRBD2 identical over 13 bases. This CDR3 is 13 amino acids long. Germline CDR1 is SGHRS and CDR2 is YFSETQ. After removal of 7 bases from V and 6 bases from J, the junction contained 1 base not matched to a gene. The CDR3 DNA sequence: TGCGCCAGCGGACTAGCGGGAGCCAATGAGCAGTTCTTC. The encoded protein is CASGLAGANEQFF.

This chain uses TRBV5-1 with TRBJ2-2, with a tentative D call TRBD1 (6 bases). V lost 2 bases to trimming and J lost 1 base, with 6 bases between them. This CDR3 has 14 residues. CDR1 SGHRS and CDR2 YFSETQ come from the germline V gene. The CDR3 here is CASSLGGNTGELFF. The CDR3 DNA is TGCGCCAGCAGCTTAGGGGGGAACACCGGGGAGCTGTTTTTT.

This clone came up a few times. This chain links TRBV6-5 with TRBJ2-7, with TRBD1 matching over 10 bases. The CDR3 consists of 15 residues. V gave up 2 bases and J gave up 3 bases; unmatched junction bases: 4. Germline V lookup: CDR1 MNHEY, CDR2 SVGAGI. The CDR3 bases are TGTGCCAGCAGTTACGGGACAGGGGACCTCTACGAGCAGTACTTC. The encoded protein is CASSYGTGDLYEQYF.

The genes are TRBV5-5 and TRBJ1-2, with TRBD1 identical over 7 bases. Germline values: CDR1 SGHKS, CDR2 YYEKEE (reference sequence). The CDR3 runs 14 residues. Losses at the gene ends were 4 bases for V and 8 bases for J; bases not matched to a gene: 11. CDR3 in DNA: TGTGCCAGCAGCCTCGGGACAGTCCGAGGCGGCTACACCTTC. Its protein is CASSLGTVRGGYTF.

Note on this clone: Additional DNA sequences in this sample encode the identical CDR3. The chain carries TRBV19 and TRBJ1-3, with 7 positions matching TRBD1. Germline CDR1 reads LNHDA; CDR2 reads SQIVND (reference sequence). The CDR3 is made up of 15 amino acids. After removal of 7 bases from V and 0 bases from J, the junction contained 6 bases not matched to a gene. The CDR3 spells CASTSTGVSGNTIYF. In nucleotides, the CDR3 is TGTGCCAGTACCTCAACAGGGGTCTCTGGAAACACCATATATTTT.

This chain connects TRBV30 to TRBJ2-5; D uncertain. V gave up 0 bases and J gave up 5 bases, with 10 bases separating them. The germline V gene encodes CDR1 GTSNPN and CDR2 SVGIG (reference sequence). The CDR3 is 13 residues long. CDR3 nucleotides: TGTGCCTGGAGTGTTAATAGTTGGGAGACCCAGTACTTC. Amino acid sequence: CAWSVNSWETQYF. Variable domain in full (rest from reference TRBV30 and TRBJ2-5): SQTIHQWPATLVQPVGSPLSLECTVEGTSNPNLYWYRQAAGRGLQLLFYSVGIGQISSEVPQNLSASRPQDRQFILSSKKLLLSDSGFYLCAWSVNSWETQYFGPGTRLLVL.

The V and J genes are TRBV19 and TRBJ2-2; 7 bases line up with TRBD2. Germline trimming cut 5 bases from V and 0 bases from J; bases unmatched to any gene: 3. The CDR3 is 15 residues long. Germline CDR1 reads LNHDA; CDR2 reads SQIVND (reference sequence). CDR3 amino acids: CASSRAGTNTGELFF. DNA for the CDR3: TGTGCCAGTAGTCGAGCGGGAACGAACACCGGGGAGCTGTTTTTT.

V is TRBV5-1 and J is TRBJ2-1; D not certain. Germline CDR1 reads SGHRS; CDR2 reads YFSETQ. V gave up 0 bases and J gave up 3 bases, with 4 bases separating them. This CDR3 is 13 amino acids long. CDR3 in DNA: TGCGCCAGCAGCTTGGAGCACTACAATGAGCAGTTCTTC. Encoded protein: CASSLEHYNEQFF. Full variable domain (rest looked up from reference TRBV5-1 and TRBJ2-1): KAGVTQTPRYLIKTRGQQVTLSCSPISGHRSVSWYQQTPGQGLQFLFEYFSETQRNKGNFPGRFSGRQFSNSRSEMNVSTLELGDSALYLCASSLEHYNEQFFGPGTRLTVL.

The gene calls are TRBV5-4 and TRBJ1-4; D perhaps matches TRBD1 (6 bases). Germline lookup yields CDR1 SGHNT and CDR2 YYREEE (reference sequence). Trimming took 1 base from V and 6 from J, leaving 10 bases between them. CDR3 length: 14 residues. CDR3 sequence reads: CASSLTGFDEKLFF. DNA for the CDR3: TGTGCCAGCAGCTTGACAGGGTTCGATGAAAAACTGTTTTTT.

The chain employs TRBV2 and TRBJ1-1; 7 bases match TRBD1. Trimming at V came to 6 bases and at J to 0 bases, leaving 13 bases not matched to a gene. Germline values: CDR1 SNHLY, CDR2 FYNNEI. This CDR3 has 17 amino acids. The CDR3 region is CASRRLGQVTLNTEAFF. The DNA for the CDR3 is TGTGCCAGCAGAAGACTTGGACAGGTGACCCTGAACACTGAAGCTTTCTTT.

V gene TRBV24-1 combines with J gene TRBJ1-4; 7 nucleotides align to TRBD1. The V and J ends lost 5 bases and 8 bases, in that order; junction bases with no gene match: 1. Germline V gene data show CDR1 as KGHDR and CDR2 as SFDVKD. The CDR3 is made up of 12 amino acids. CDR3: CATSGDSEKLFF. The DNA for the CDR3 is TGTGCCACCAGTGGGGACAGCGAAAAACTGTTTTTT.

The V and J genes are TRBV6-1 and TRBJ1-5; possible D gene TRBD1, 6 bases. The germline V gene has CDR1 MNHNS and CDR2 SASEGT. The CDR3 spans 15 residues. The germline V and J ends were trimmed by 3 bases and 0 bases, with 9 bases remaining between them. The CDR3 sequence: CASSDLDSSNQPQHF. CDR3 in DNA: TGTGCCAGCAGTGACCTGGACAGTAGCAATCAGCCCCAGCATTTT.

This chain uses TRBV24-1 with TRBJ2-3; the match to TRBD2 covers 9 bases. The CDR3 length is 14 residues. Germline assignment: CDR1 KGHDR and CDR2 SFDVKD. J gave up 3 bases and V 9 bases, and 6 bases lay outside the gene matches. The CDR3 sequence is CATQRAGGTDTQYF. In DNA form, the CDR3 reads TGTGCCACCCAGAGAGCGGGAGGTACAGATACGCAGTATTTT.